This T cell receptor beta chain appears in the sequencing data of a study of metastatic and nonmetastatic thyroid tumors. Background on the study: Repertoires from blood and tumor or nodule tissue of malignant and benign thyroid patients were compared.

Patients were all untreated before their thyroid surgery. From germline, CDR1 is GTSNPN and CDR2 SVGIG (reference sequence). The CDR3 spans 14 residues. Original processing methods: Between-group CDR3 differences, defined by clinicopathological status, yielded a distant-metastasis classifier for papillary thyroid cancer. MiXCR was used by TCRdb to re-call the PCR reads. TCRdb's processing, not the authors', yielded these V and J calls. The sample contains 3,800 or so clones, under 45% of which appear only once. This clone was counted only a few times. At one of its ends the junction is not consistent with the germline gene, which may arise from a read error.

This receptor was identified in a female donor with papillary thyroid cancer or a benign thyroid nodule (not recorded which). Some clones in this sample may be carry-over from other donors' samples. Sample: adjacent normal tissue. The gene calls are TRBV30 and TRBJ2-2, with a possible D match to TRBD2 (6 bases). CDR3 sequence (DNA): TGTGCCTCCAGCCGGGACGGAGGGACCTGTGAGCTTTTTTTT. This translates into CASSRDGGTCELFF.